Listed here are 28 T cell receptor beta chains from one sample, sequenced in a study of T-cell memory formation after mild COVID-19. TCRdb re-called the 5' RACE reads with MiXCR, one entry per CDR3 protein. The sample records about 33,000 distinct CDR3 sequences, roughly 21% being singletons. Material for sequencing was PBMCs or a T cell subset sorted from them (not recorded which). The receptors stem from an adult who had mild COVID-19 (a few samples of this study predate the infection). Cell type and time point are not known.

This clonotype was seen ten or more times. V gene TRBV7-3 combines with J gene TRBJ1-1; TRBD1 matches 7 bases. Germline lookup yields CDR1 SGHTA and CDR2 FQGTGA. The CDR3 sequence is 12 residues long. After removal of 7 bases from V and 1 base from J, the junction contained 0 bases not matched to a gene. The CDR3 DNA reads as TGTGCCAGCACAGGGGGGAACACTGAAGCTTTCTTT. This codes for CASTGGNTEAFF.

This clonotype was seen many times. V usage is TRBV12-3 or TRBV12-4 and J usage is TRBJ1-2; D gene ambiguous. The length of the CDR3 is 12 residues. V was shortened by 3 bases and J by 1 base, with 3 bases between the two germline ends. The DNA of the CDR3 is TGTGCCAGCAGTTTCAGTAACTATGGCTACACCTTC. This translates into CASSFSNYGYTF.

The chain carries TRBV19 and TRBJ1-4; no clear D. Germline CDR1 reads LNHDA; CDR2 reads SQIVND (reference sequence). The CDR3 spans 13 residues. The V end was cut by 5 bases, the J end by 6 bases, with 10 bases between. The CDR3 loop is CASSPWTHEKLFF. In DNA, the CDR3 is TGTGCCAGTAGTCCATGGACCCATGAAAAACTGTTTTTT.

This clonotype was seen many times. This sequence joins TRBV2 and TRBJ2-3; 8 bases are a match to TRBD2. V gave up 6 bases and J gave up 4 bases; unmatched junction bases: 3. Per germline, CDR1 SNHLY and CDR2 FYNNEI. CDR3 length equals 13 residues. CDR3 sequence: CASSGTRADTQYF. The CDR3 DNA reads as TGTGCCAGCAGCGGGACTAGGGCAGATACGCAGTATTTT.

This clonotype was seen repeatedly, ten times or more. The chain has TRBV20-1 and TRBJ1-5; no firm D call. This CDR3 region has 15 residues. Germline-derived CDR1 and CDR2 are DFQATT and SNEGSKA (reference sequence). The V and J ends lost 3 bases and 3 bases respectively, with 15 bases between them. CDR3 loop: CSASPLLDPNQPQHF. As DNA, the CDR3 is TGCAGTGCTAGTCCCCTTTTGGACCCCAATCAGCCCCAGCATTTT.

This clonotype was observed at least ten times. The V and J genes are TRBV10-3 and TRBJ1-1; a weak D match, TRBD1 (5 bases). Germline lookup yields CDR1 ENHRY and CDR2 SYGVKD. Trimming took 0 bases from V and 0 from J, leaving 8 bases between them. The CDR3 spans 15 residues. The CDR3 DNA follows: TGTGCCATCAGTGAGTCACAGGATTTGAACACTGAAGCTTTCTTT. This translates into CAISESQDLNTEAFF.

This chain joins TRBV20-1 and TRBJ2-1; D may be TRBD2 (7 bases). The V end lost 1 base, the J end lost 0 bases, and 10 bases lay between the germline ends. Germline CDR1 DFQATT, CDR2 SNEGSKA (reference sequence). The CDR3 sequence is 15 residues long. CDR3 region: CSARGAGHSYNEQFF. As DNA, the CDR3 is TGCAGTGCTAGAGGAGCGGGACACTCCTACAATGAGCAGTTCTTC.

In its sample, this clonotype was seen a few times. The rearrangement links TRBV5-1 to TRBJ1-2; maybe TRBD1 (5 bases). From germline, CDR1 is SGHRS and CDR2 YFSETQ. Deletions cut 0 bases from V and 0 bases from J, with 15 bases between. CDR3 length: 17 residues. CDR3 in amino acids: CASSLDSDSAANYGYTF. DNA of the CDR3: TGCGCCAGCAGCTTGGATTCCGACAGCGCAGCTAACTATGGCTACACCTTC.

This chain links TRBV20-1 with TRBJ2-6; maybe TRBD1 (5 bases). Germline V CDR1 and CDR2: DFQATT, SNEGSKA (reference sequence). This CDR3 comprises 15 residues. Trimming took off 5 bases at V and 0 bases at J, with 11 bases between the two ends. The CDR3 is CSASPGISGANVLTF. DNA for the CDR3: TGCAGTGCTTCTCCAGGGATCTCTGGGGCCAACGTCCTGACTTTC.

By share, this clonotype counts as medium-sized. This chain joins TRBV11-2 and TRBJ2-5; D unclear. In germline, CDR1 is SGHAT, CDR2 FQNNGV. V dropped 6 bases and J dropped 1 base, with 9 bases sitting between them. This CDR3 is built from 13 residues. In DNA, the CDR3 is TGTGCCAGCAGTGGACGGAGCCAAGAGACCCAGTACTTC. This codes for CASSGRSQETQYF.

By share of the sample, this clonotype is medium-sized (0.01 to 0.1%). The rearrangement uses TRBV5-1 and TRBJ2-3; D gene unclear. Germline V gene data show CDR1 as SGHRS and CDR2 as YFSETQ. The ends were cut back, 0 bases at V and 3 bases at J, with 2 bases in the middle. The CDR3 totals 12 residues. Here the CDR3 reads CASSLETDTQYF. Here the CDR3 DNA reads TGCGCCAGCAGCTTGGAGACAGATACGCAGTATTTT.

This clonotype occurred many times. This rearrangement joins TRBV28 to TRBJ2-7; weak D call: TRBD2 (5 bases). This CDR3 contains 12 residues. Trimming took 3 bases from V and 5 from J, leaving 8 bases between them. From germline, CDR1 is MDHEN and CDR2 SYDVKM. The CDR3 region is CASSLVGDEQYF. The CDR3 coding sequence is TGTGCCAGCAGTTTGGTGGGAGACGAGCAGTACTTC.

This clonotype has at least ten counts. The V and J genes are TRBV6-5 and TRBJ1-5; TRBD1 is a possible D gene (5 bases). V lost 0 bases and J 6 bases, leaving 12 bases between the germline ends. CDR3 length: 15 amino acids. Germline assignment: CDR1 MNHEY and CDR2 SVGAGI. Here the CDR3 reads CASSYSAGVGQPQHF. As DNA, the CDR3 is TGTGCCAGCAGTTACTCAGCGGGGGTAGGTCAGCCCCAGCATTTT.

A few counts support this clonotype. This chain links TRBV27 with TRBJ2-5; perhaps TRBD1 as D (7 bases). Trimming shortened V by 8 bases and J by 2 bases, and 24 bases separated the two germline ends. This CDR3 comprises 17 residues. Germline lookup yields CDR1 MNHEY and CDR2 SMNVEV (reference sequence). CDR3 nucleotide sequence: TGTGCCAGCTTCAGGGGGGAACGCTGGGCGTTACAAGAGACCCAGTACTTC. Translation gives CASFRGERWALQETQYF.

V is TRBV5-1 and J is TRBJ2-3, with D unresolved. The V and J ends lost 6 bases and 0 bases respectively, with 11 bases between them. Germline V gene lookup returns CDR1 SGHRS and CDR2 YFSETQ. The CDR3 runs 14 residues. The CDR3 region is CASNAVTSTDTQYF. As DNA, the CDR3 is TGCGCCAGCAACGCGGTCACTAGCACAGATACGCAGTATTTT.

This clonotype has only a few counts. For the CDR3, the DNA is TGTGCCAGCAGCTTAGTGGCAGGGGCCAATGAGCAGTTCTTC. Translating gives CASSLVAGANEQFF. V is TRBV7-2 and J is TRBJ2-1; possible D gene TRBD1, 6 bases. Deletions cut 1 base from V and 6 bases from J, with 10 bases between. Germline lookup yields CDR1 SGHTA and CDR2 FQGNSA. CDR3 length: 14 amino acids.

In its sample, this clonotype was seen many times. V usage is TRBV12-3 or TRBV12-4 and J usage is TRBJ2-1, with 7 bases fitting TRBD2. J gave up 1 base and V 7 bases, and 7 bases lay outside the gene matches. This CDR3 has 15 residues. The CDR3 here is CASIPWGGSYNEQFF. Written as DNA, the CDR3 is TGTGCCAGCATCCCCTGGGGGGGATCCTACAATGAGCAGTTCTTC.

This clonotype appeared a few times. This sequence may be a read error, since a much larger clone differs from it by one base. J is TRBJ1-5 and V is TRBV4-1; 7 nucleotides match TRBD1. This CDR3 region has 15 residues. CDR1 is MGHRA, CDR2 YSYEKL, per germline. CDR3 sequence (DNA): TGCGCCAGCAGCAAAGATCCTACAGGGGATCAGCCCCAGCATTTT. It is translated as CASSKDPTGDQPQHF.

There are many counts of this clonotype. CDR3 sequence: CASSAGQGADTQYF. The CDR3 region has the DNA TGTGCCAGCAGCGCGGGACAGGGGGCAGATACGCAGTATTTT. The chain recombines TRBV9 with TRBJ2-3, with 11 bases identical to TRBD1. Germline CDR1 reads SGDLS; CDR2 reads YYNGEE. The CDR3 covers 14 residues. The V and J ends lost 3 bases and 4 bases, in that order; junction bases with no gene match: 1. The full variable domain, in which reference TRBV9 and TRBJ2-3 provide the parts outside the CDR3, is DSGVTQTPKHLITATGQRVTLRCSPRSGDLSVYWYQQSLDQGLQFLIQYYNGEERAKGNILERFSAQQFPDLHSELNLSSLELGDSALYFCASSAGQGADTQYFGPGTRLTVL.

This clonotype was recorded many times. This chain joins TRBV28 and TRBJ2-7, with 10 bases that match TRBD2. The germline V gene has CDR1 MDHEN and CDR2 SYDVKM. This CDR3 region has 15 residues. After removal of 6 bases from V and 2 bases from J, the junction contained 7 bases not matched to a gene. The CDR3 is CASRLGLALTYEQYF. Here the CDR3 DNA reads TGTGCCAGCAGGTTGGGACTAGCGTTGACCTACGAGCAGTACTTC.

CDR3 in amino acids: CASSQEVGQPQHF. The CDR3 coding sequence is TGTGCCAGCAGCCAAGAAGTAGGACAGCCCCAGCATTTT. The V and J genes are TRBV3-1 and TRBJ1-5; D gene ambiguous. From germline, CDR1 is LGHDT and CDR2 YNNKEL (reference sequence). V lost 0 bases and J 7 bases, leaving 7 bases between the germline ends. The CDR3 runs 13 residues.

Ten or more counts support this clonotype. The chain uses TRBV6-5 and TRBJ1-2; unclear D gene. CDR3 length: 15 residues. V was cut by 0 bases and J by 4 bases, with 12 bases left in between. CDR1 and CDR2 from the germline V gene are MNHEY and SVGAGI. CDR3 protein: CASSYSKGYIYGYTF. CDR3 nucleotides: TGTGCCAGCAGTTACTCGAAGGGCTACATCTATGGCTACACCTTC.

This clonotype was picked up many times. The chain has TRBV20-1 and TRBJ2-5, with 7 bases aligning to TRBD2. CDR3 length equals 16 residues. The J segment lost 5 bases and the V segment lost 4 bases, leaving 16 bases of the junction unmatched. The germline CDR1 and CDR2 sequences are DFQATT and SNEGSKA (reference sequence). CDR3 coding DNA: TGCAGTGCTACCCCTATAGCTAGCGGTCGGAGGGAGACCCAGTACTTC. Its translation: CSATPIASGRRETQYF.

J is TRBJ1-1 and V is TRBV6-5; 9 nucleotides line up with TRBD1. V lost 5 bases and J lost 7; bases outside the gene matches: 2. CDR1 is MNHEY, CDR2 SVGAGI, per germline. The CDR3 sequence is 12 residues long. In DNA, the CDR3 is TGTGCCAGCAGTCGACAGGGGGATGAAGCTTTCTTT. Its translation is CASSRQGDEAFF.

The sample holds many counts of this clonotype. The rearrangement links TRBV6-6 to TRBJ2-7, with TRBD2 matching 10 bases. With V trimmed by 6 bases and J by 3 bases, 5 bases remained unmatched. This CDR3 spans 14 amino acids. CDR1 and CDR2 from the germline V gene are MNHNY and SVGAGI (reference sequence). The CDR3 DNA reads as TGTGCCAGCAGGTTCAGCGGGGGGGGCTACGAGCAGTACTTC. Its translation: CASRFSGGGYEQYF.

This clonotype was found many times. This chain connects TRBV7-2 to TRBJ2-3; D is perhaps TRBD1 (6 bases). Per germline, CDR1 SGHTA and CDR2 FQGNSA. The CDR3 has 15 residues. The ends were cut back, 3 bases at V and 4 bases at J, with 14 bases in the middle. CDR3 loop: CASSFPAKGADTQYF. The CDR3 DNA is TGTGCCAGCAGCTTTCCGGCCAAGGGGGCAGATACGCAGTATTTT.

The sample holds many counts of this clonotype. V usage is TRBV7-9 and J usage is TRBJ1-5; TRBD1 might be the D (6 bases). The CDR3 is 16 residues long. Trimming removed 4 bases at V and 0 bases at J, with 13 bases between. In germline, CDR1 is SEHNR, CDR2 FQNEAQ (reference sequence). The CDR3 coding sequence is TGTGCCAGCAGCTCTAACCAGGGGTATAGCAATCAGCCCCAGCATTTT. It specifies CASSSNQGYSNQPQHF.

This clonotype has more than one count but fewer than ten. The gene calls are TRBV6-2 or TRBV6-3 and TRBJ1-5; possible D gene TRBD1, 6 bases. Germline V CDR1 and CDR2: MNHEY, SVGEGT. The CDR3 totals 15 residues. V shed 6 bases and J shed 4 bases, with 16 bases lying between them. The DNA for the CDR3 is TGTGCCAGCAGCCCAGGGGTCGCAGATAATCAGCCCCAGCATTTT. This codes for CASSPGVADNQPQHF.